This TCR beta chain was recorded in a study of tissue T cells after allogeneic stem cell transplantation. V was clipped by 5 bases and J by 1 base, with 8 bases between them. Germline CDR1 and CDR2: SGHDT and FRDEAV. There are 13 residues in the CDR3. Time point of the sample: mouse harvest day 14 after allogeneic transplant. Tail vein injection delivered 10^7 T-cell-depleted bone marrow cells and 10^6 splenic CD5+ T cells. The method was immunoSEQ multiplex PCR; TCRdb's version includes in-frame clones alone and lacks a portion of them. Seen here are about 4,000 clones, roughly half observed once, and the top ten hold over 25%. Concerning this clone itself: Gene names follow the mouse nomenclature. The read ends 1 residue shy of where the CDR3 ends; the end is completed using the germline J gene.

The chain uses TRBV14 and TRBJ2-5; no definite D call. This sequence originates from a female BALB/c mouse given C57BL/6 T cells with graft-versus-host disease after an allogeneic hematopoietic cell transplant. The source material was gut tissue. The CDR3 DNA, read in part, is TGTGCCAGCAGCGGGAGAGACCAAGACACCCAGTAC. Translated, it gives CASSGRDQDTQY. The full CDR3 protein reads CASSGRDQDTQYF.